The 3 T cell receptor beta chains given below trace back to one sample, sequenced in a study of T-cell memory formation after mild COVID-19. Using its own MiXCR run on the 5' RACE reads, TCRdb lists one record per CDR3 protein. The data contain 100,000 to 150,000 distinct CDR3 sequences, 16% of them singletons. Material: PBMCs or a T cell subset sorted from them (not recorded which). The receptor source for this set is an adult woman who had mild COVID-19 (a few samples of this study predate the infection). Cell type and time point are not known.

This chain links TRBV9 with TRBJ2-3; D is tentatively TRBD1 or TRBD2 (5 bases each). This CDR3 comprises 16 residues. The V end was cut by 4 bases, the J end by 3 bases, with 18 bases between. CDR1 is SGDLS, CDR2 YYNGEE, per germline. CDR3 amino acids: CASSPSVGTRTDTQYF. CDR3 nucleotide sequence: TGTGCCAGCAGCCCGTCAGTGGGGACGAGGACAGATACGCAGTATTTT.

A few counts support this clonotype. The chain couples TRBV6-2 or TRBV6-3 to TRBJ2-7; possibly TRBD2 for D (7 bases). Per the germline V gene, CDR1 is MNHEY and CDR2 is SVGEGT. The V end lost 7 bases, the J end lost 2 bases, and 15 bases lay between the germline ends. The CDR3 length is 14 residues. CDR3 protein: CASTVGGLAYEQYF. The CDR3 coding sequence is TGTGCCAGCACGGTCGGGGGGCTCGCCTACGAGCAGTACTTC.

This clonotype was observed many times. V usage is TRBV4-2 and J usage is TRBJ2-2; TRBD2 matches 7 bases. Losses at the gene ends were 4 bases for V and 4 bases for J; bases not matched to a gene: 3. The CDR3 extends over 14 amino acids. Germline assignment: CDR1 LGHNA and CDR2 YNFKEQ. CDR3 DNA sequence: TGTGCCAGCAGCCTCGAGCGGGGCACCGGGGAGCTGTTTTTT. This encodes CASSLERGTGELFF.